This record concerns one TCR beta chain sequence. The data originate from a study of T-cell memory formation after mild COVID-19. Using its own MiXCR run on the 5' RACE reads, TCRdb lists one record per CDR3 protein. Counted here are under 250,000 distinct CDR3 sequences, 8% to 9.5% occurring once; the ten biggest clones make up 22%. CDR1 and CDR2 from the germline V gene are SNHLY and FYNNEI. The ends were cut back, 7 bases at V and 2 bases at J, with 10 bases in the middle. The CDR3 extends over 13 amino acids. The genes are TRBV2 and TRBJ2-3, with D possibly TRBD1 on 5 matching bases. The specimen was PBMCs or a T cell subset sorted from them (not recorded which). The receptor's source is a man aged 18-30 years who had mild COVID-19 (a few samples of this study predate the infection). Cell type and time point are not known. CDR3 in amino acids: CASTPGFTDTQYF. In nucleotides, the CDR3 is TGTGCCAGCACCCCAGGGTTCACAGATACGCAGTATTTT.